Following are 2 T cell receptor beta chains from one sample sequenced in a study of OX40 agonist ivuxolimab in advanced cancers. Profiled with immunoSEQ multiplex PCR; TCRdb holds only in-frame clones, not every one. The sample holds around 60,000 clones, around nine tenths seen once. Sequences were derived from CD4+ or CD8+ T cells sorted from blood, sampled in a trial of the OX40 agonist ivuxolimab. The source is an adult with an advanced solid tumor such as melanoma, head and neck, liver or kidney cancer.

This rearrangement joins TRBV28 to TRBJ1-5; 7 nucleotides align to TRBD1. V was pared by 4 bases and J by 0 bases, with 3 bases of the junction left unmatched. The CDR3 covers 15 residues. Germline V CDR1 and CDR2: MDHEN, SYDVKM. CDR3: CASSWTGASNQPQHF. In DNA, the CDR3 is TGTGCCAGCAGTTGGACAGGAGCTAGCAATCAGCCCCAGCATTTT.

The CDR3 DNA reads as TGTGCCAGCTCCCCCCCAGCGCCGTTGGTTTCCGGGGAGCTGTTTTTT. As protein: CASSPPAPLVSGELFF. The chain carries TRBV13 and TRBJ2-2; D remains unclear. Germline-derived CDR1 and CDR2 are PRHDT and FYEKMQ (reference sequence). This CDR3 comprises 16 residues. Deletions cut 8 bases from V and 6 bases from J, with 22 bases between.